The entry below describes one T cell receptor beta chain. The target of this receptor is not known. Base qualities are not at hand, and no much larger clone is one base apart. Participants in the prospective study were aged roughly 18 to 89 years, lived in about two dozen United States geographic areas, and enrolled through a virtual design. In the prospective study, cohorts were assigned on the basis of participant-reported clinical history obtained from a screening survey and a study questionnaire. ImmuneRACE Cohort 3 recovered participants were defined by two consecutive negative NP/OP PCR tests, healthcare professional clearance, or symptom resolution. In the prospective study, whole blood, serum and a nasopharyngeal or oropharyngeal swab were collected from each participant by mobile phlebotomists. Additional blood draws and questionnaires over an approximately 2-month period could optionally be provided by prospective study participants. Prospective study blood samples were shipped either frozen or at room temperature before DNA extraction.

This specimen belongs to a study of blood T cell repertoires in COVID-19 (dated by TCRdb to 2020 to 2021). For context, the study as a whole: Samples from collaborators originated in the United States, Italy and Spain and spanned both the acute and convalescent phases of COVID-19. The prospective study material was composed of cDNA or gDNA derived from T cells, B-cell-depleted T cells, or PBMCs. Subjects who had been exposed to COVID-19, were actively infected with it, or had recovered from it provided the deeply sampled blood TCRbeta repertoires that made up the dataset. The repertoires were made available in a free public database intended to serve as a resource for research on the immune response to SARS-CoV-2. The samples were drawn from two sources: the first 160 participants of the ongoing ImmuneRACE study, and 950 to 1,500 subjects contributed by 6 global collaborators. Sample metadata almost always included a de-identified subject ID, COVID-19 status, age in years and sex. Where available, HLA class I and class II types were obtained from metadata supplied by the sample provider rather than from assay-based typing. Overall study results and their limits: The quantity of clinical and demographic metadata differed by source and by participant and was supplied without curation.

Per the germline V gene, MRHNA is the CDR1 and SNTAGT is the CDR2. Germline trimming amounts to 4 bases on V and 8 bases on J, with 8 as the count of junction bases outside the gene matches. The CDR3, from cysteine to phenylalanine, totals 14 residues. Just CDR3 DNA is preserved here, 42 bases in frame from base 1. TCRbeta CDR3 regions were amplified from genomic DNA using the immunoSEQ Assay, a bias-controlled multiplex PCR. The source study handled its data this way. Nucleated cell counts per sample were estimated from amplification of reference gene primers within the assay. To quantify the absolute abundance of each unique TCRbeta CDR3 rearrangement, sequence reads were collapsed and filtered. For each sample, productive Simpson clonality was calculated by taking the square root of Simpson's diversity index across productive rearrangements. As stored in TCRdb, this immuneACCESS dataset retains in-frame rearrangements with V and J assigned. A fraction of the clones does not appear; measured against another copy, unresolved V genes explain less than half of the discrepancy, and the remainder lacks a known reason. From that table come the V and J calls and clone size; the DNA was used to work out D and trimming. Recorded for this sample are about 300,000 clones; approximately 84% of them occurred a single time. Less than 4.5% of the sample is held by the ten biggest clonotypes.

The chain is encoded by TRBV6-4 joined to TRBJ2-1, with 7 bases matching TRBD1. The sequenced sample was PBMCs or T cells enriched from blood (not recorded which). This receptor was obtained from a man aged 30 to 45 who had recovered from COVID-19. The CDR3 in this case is CASSVTGERDEQFF. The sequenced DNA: TGTGCCAGCAGTGTAACAGGGGAGAGGGATGAGCAGTTCTTC.